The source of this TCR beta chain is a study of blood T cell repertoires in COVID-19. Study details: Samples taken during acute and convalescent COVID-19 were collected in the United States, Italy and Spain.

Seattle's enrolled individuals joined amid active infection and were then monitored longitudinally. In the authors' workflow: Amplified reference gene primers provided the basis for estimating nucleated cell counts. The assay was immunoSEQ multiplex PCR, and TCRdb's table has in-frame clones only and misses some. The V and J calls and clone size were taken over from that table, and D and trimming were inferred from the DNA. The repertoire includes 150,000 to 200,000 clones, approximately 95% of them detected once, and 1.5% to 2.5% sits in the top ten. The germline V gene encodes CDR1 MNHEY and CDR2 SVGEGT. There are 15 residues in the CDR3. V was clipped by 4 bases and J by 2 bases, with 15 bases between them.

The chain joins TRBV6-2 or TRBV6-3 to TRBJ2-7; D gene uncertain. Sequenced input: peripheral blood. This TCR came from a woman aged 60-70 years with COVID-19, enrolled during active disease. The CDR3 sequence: CASSSHSPFTYEQYF. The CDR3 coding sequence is TGTGCCAGCAGTTCCCACTCCCCCTTTACCTACGAGCAGTACTTC.